Included here is one T cell receptor beta chain sequence, with context. The CDR3 has 17 residues. Germline values: CDR1 MDHEN, CDR2 SYDVKM. V shed 6 bases, J shed 0 bases, and the junction held 8 bases outside the gene matches. The data stem from a study of T cell clones after liver transplantation. TCRdb keeps only in-frame clones here, not all; method: immunoSEQ multiplex PCR. The table includes fewer than 20,000 clones, 80% to 90% detected once. The sequence derives from a human donor who received a liver transplant. The chain carries TRBV28 and TRBJ2-6; TRBD2 matches at 7 bases. This material consisted of CD8+ T cells from blood, taken before liver transplant. In DNA form, the CDR3 reads TGTGCCAGCAGCCCCGGGACTATGAGCTCTGGGGCCAACGTCCTGACTTTC. It encodes CASSPGTMSSGANVLTF.